This T cell receptor beta chain was retrieved from a study of blood T cell repertoires in COVID-19. The V gene's germline CDR1 is MGHRA and CDR2 YSYEKL. The CDR3 loop spans 14 amino acids. V lost 7 bases, J lost 2 bases, and 8 bases stayed unmatched. As originally analysed: Amplification of reference gene primers provided the estimated nucleated cell counts. Profiling relied on immunoSEQ multiplex PCR, and the TCRdb table lists in-frame clones only, not all of them. V and J calls and clone size are given by that table; D and trimming were obtained from the DNA. The table includes over 11,000 clones, 90% detected once.

The sequencing input was peripheral blood. The chain joins TRBV4-1 to TRBJ2-7; the match to TRBD2 covers 7 bases. The TCR sequence derives from a human donor in a cohort sampled during active COVID-19. This CDR3 reads CASMETAGAYEQYF. In DNA, the CDR3 is TGCGCCAGCATGGAAACCGCGGGAGCCTACGAGCAGTACTTC.